One sample yielded the 30 T cell receptor beta chains listed below, sequenced in a study of Graves' ophthalmopathy and Graves' hyperthyroidism. Using RNA transcripts, the TCR beta CDR3 regions were amplified. The first-round RT-PCR employed HTBI primers together with the Qiagen OneStep RT-PCR kit. A multiplex PCR was then performed as the second round. Via MiXCR, TCRdb re-called the multiplex PCR reads, giving one row per CDR3 protein. The table has around 520,000 distinct CDR3 sequences, about 35% seen once. Specimen: peripheral blood or thyroid tissue (not recorded which). These TCRs come from an adult man with Graves' hyperthyroidism.

The chain links TRBV7-2 to TRBJ1-6, with 9 bases identical to TRBD1. CDR1 is SGHTA, CDR2 FQGNSA, per germline. The V segment lost 4 bases and the J segment 5 bases; nucleotides outside the gene matches: 3. CDR3 length: 15 amino acids. CDR3 in DNA: TGTGCCAGCAGCTGGACAGGGGTCCATAATTCACCCCTCCACTTT. Translating gives CASSWTGVHNSPLHF.

The sample holds many counts of this clonotype. The rearrangement links TRBV6-5 to TRBJ1-6, with 7 positions matching TRBD1. The germline gives CDR1 MNHEY, CDR2 SVGAGI. V dropped 5 bases and J dropped 9; count of bases not matched to a gene: 10. This CDR3 is built from 15 residues. This CDR3 is CASSLYRQGSSPLHF. For the CDR3, the DNA is TGTGCCAGCAGTCTGTATCGACAGGGTAGTTCACCCCTCCACTTT.

This clonotype was counted a few times. The J gene is TRBJ2-5, the V gene TRBV6-1, with D possibly being TRBD2 (7 bases). The length of the CDR3 is 15 residues. V lost 7 bases and J 0 bases, leaving 15 bases between the germline ends. CDR1 and CDR2 (germline): MNHNS, SASEGT. The CDR3 DNA reads as TGTGCCAGCATAGGAGGGAGGGGGTACCAAGAGACCCAGTACTTC. Amino acid sequence: CASIGGRGYQETQYF.

This clonotype has ten or more counts. The genes are TRBV7-2 and TRBJ2-5, with TRBD2 matching 8 bases. The junction had 2 bases not matched to a gene; V was cut back by 5 bases and J by 0 bases. Per the germline V gene, CDR1 is SGHTA and CDR2 is FQGNSA. The CDR3 contains 14 residues. The CDR3 nucleotides read TGTGCCAGCAGCGACGGGAGGGACCAAGAGACCCAGTACTTC. It encodes CASSDGRDQETQYF.

V and J are TRBV29-1 and TRBJ1-3, with a weak D call TRBD1 (5 bases). V lost 8 bases, J lost 0 bases, and 14 bases lay in between. The CDR3 loop spans 14 amino acids. Per germline, CDR1 SQVTM and CDR2 ANQGSEA. DNA for the CDR3: TGCAGCTTGAAGACAGCTTTCTCTGGAAACACCATATATTTT. It codes for CSLKTAFSGNTIYF.

Details on this clonotype: At one end, the junction sequence differs from germline, possibly due to a read error. The V and J genes are TRBV19 and TRBJ2-5, with D possibly being TRBD2 (5 bases). This CDR3 is built from 13 residues. CDR1 is LNHDA and CDR2 is SQIVND in the germline V gene (reference sequence). CDR3 in amino acids: CASSIGGLETLYF. CDR3 DNA: TGTGCCAGTAGTATTGGCGGGCTGGAGACCCTGTACTTC.

The chain joins TRBV7-2 to TRBJ2-3; no clear D gene. The CDR3 covers 13 residues. Germline V gene sequence: CDR1 SGHTA, CDR2 FQGNSA. V was pared by 5 bases and J by 2 bases, with 8 bases between. This CDR3 reads CASSPAHTDTQYF. The CDR3 DNA sequence: TGTGCCAGCAGCCCCGCGCACACAGATACGCAGTATTTT.

This chain joins TRBV15 and TRBJ1-2; D is unresolved. Looked up from germline, CDR1 is LNHNV and CDR2 is YYDKDF (reference sequence). Deletions cut 5 bases from V and 6 bases from J, with 13 bases between. The CDR3 spans 13 residues. The DNA for the CDR3 is TGTGCCACCAGCGGGGAAGGGATCGATGGCTACACCTTC. Its translation: CATSGEGIDGYTF.

V gene TRBV7-6 combines with J gene TRBJ2-1; D not certain. The V end was cut by 1 base, the J end by 0 bases, with 10 bases between. Germline CDR1 reads SGHVS; CDR2 reads FNYEAQ. CDR3 length: 16 residues. The CDR3 nucleotides read TGTGCCAGCAGCTTAGGACCCCCGGGCTCCTACAATGAGCAGTTCTTC. Translation: CASSLGPPGSYNEQFF.

V usage is TRBV15 and J usage is TRBJ1-1, with a possible D match to TRBD1 (5 bases). This CDR3 has 18 residues. Germline V gives CDR1 LNHNV, CDR2 YYDKDF (reference sequence). The ends were cut back, 5 bases at V and 3 bases at J, with 25 bases in the middle. The CDR3 protein is CATSGGLPSNDFYTEAFF. CDR3 nucleotides: TGTGCCACCAGCGGGGGACTCCCATCCAATGATTTTTACACTGAAGCTTTCTTT.

This clonotype was detected many times. The CDR3 loop is CASSLPTGGETQYF. DNA of the CDR3: TGTGCCAGCAGCTTGCCTACAGGCGGCGAGACCCAGTACTTC. The chain carries TRBV5-8 and TRBJ2-5; tentative D call: TRBD1 (5 bases). This CDR3 is built from 14 residues. In germline, CDR1 is SGHTS, CDR2 YDEGEE. Trimming took off 1 base at V and 5 bases at J, with 12 bases between the two ends.

This clonotype has a handful of counts. The chain uses TRBV7-8 and TRBJ2-7, with TRBD2 as a possible D gene (7 bases). Between the trimmed V and J ends, which lost 1 base and 2 bases, there was a span of 18 bases. Germline V gene sequence: CDR1 SGHVS, CDR2 FQNEAQ. CDR3 size: 17 residues. The DNA of the CDR3 is TGTGCCAGCAGCTTAGATGGGGGGGCGGGGGCCGCCTACGAGCAGTACTTC. Amino acid sequence: CASSLDGGAGAAYEQYF.

This clonotype was recorded a few times. The chain uses TRBV29-1 and TRBJ2-3; the D call may be TRBD1 or TRBD2 (7 bases each). Per the germline V gene, CDR1 is SQVTM and CDR2 is ANQGSEA. The CDR3 runs to 16 residues. Trimming shortened V by 7 bases and J by 4 bases, and 24 bases separated the two germline ends. CDR3 bases: TGCAGCGCCCGGGGGGTTACAGGGGACGGCGCAGATACGCAGTATTTT. Protein sequence: CSARGVTGDGADTQYF.

Turning to this clonotype: A much larger clone lies a single base off, so this may be a read error. V usage is TRBV12-3 or TRBV12-4 and J usage is TRBJ1-5, with D unclear. Trimming left V 1 base short and J 6 bases short, with 13 bases between. This CDR3 is built from 15 residues. The CDR3, as DNA: TGTGCCAGCAGTTTAGGGGTTAAGGGCGGTCAGCCCCAGCATTTT. Protein sequence: CASSLGVKGGQPQHF.

The gene calls are TRBV25-1 and TRBJ2-1, with D perhaps matching TRBD1 or TRBD2 (6 bases each). The CDR3 is made up of 16 amino acids. Germline CDR1 is MGHDK and CDR2 is SYGVNS. V shed 2 bases and J shed 7 bases, with 18 bases lying between them. The CDR3 loop reads CASSELGRGVANEQFF. The CDR3 DNA follows: TGTGCCAGCAGTGAACTGGGAAGGGGGGTGGCAAATGAGCAGTTCTTC.

The rearrangement uses TRBV29-1 and TRBJ2-2; D perhaps matches TRBD2 (6 bases). V lost 4 bases to trimming and J lost 4 bases, with 13 bases between them. CDR3 size: 14 residues. Germline V gives CDR1 SQVTM, CDR2 ANQGSEA. DNA for the CDR3: TGCAGCGTTGTGGGAGCTAGCGTCACCGGGGAGCTGTTTTTT. Translating it yields CSVVGASVTGELFF.

This clonotype showed up many times. This rearrangement joins TRBV7-2 to TRBJ1-3; 9 nucleotides align to TRBD1. The CDR3 runs 16 residues. V shed 1 base, J shed 3 bases, and the junction held 4 bases outside the gene matches. Germline V gene sequence: CDR1 SGHTA, CDR2 FQGNSA. CDR3 sequence: CASSLGGQGGGNTIYF. DNA of the CDR3: TGTGCCAGCAGCTTAGGGGGACAGGGCGGTGGAAACACCATATATTTT.

As concerns this clonotype: A junction boundary mismatches the germline segment, possibly from a read error. The chain joins TRBV10-2 to TRBJ2-5; D call uncertain. The germline V gene has CDR1 WSHSY and CDR2 SAAADI. The CDR3 runs 14 residues. The CDR3 sequence: CASSPLSEQEAQYF. CDR3 bases: TGTGCCAGCTCACCATTGTCAGAGCAAGAGGCCCAGTACTTC.

The chain uses TRBV20-1 and TRBJ2-5; 7 nucleotides agree with TRBD2. The CDR3 extends over 12 amino acids. V lost 3 bases and J lost 5; bases outside the gene matches: 3. In germline, CDR1 is DFQATT, CDR2 SNEGSKA (reference sequence). CDR3 loop: CSASGRWETQYF. In DNA form, the CDR3 reads TGCAGTGCTAGCGGGAGGTGGGAGACCCAGTACTTC.

V is TRBV12-3 or TRBV12-4 and J is TRBJ2-7; 9 bases are a match to TRBD1. The CDR3 spans 14 residues. With 6 bases clipped from V and 8 bases from J, the junction kept 11 bases outside the gene matches. The chain's CDR3 is CASRDRGGGNQQYF. For the CDR3, the DNA is TGTGCCAGCAGGGACAGGGGAGGAGGCAATCAGCAGTACTTC.

The CDR3 loop reads CATSSEGQYGQPQHF. The CDR3 DNA reads as TGTGCCACCAGCAGTGAAGGACAGTACGGTCAGCCCCAGCATTTT. The chain recombines TRBV15 with TRBJ1-5; the D gene is possibly TRBD1 (6 bases). From germline, CDR1 is LNHNV and CDR2 YYDKDF (reference sequence). V dropped 3 bases and J dropped 6 bases, with 15 bases sitting between them. The CDR3 runs to 15 residues.

This clonotype was seen ten or more times. This chain links TRBV10-3 with TRBJ2-2; D is unclear. The CDR3 is 13 amino acids. Germline V gene sequence: CDR1 ENHRY, CDR2 SYGVKD. V lost 0 bases and J lost 4, with 3 bases in between. CDR3 sequence (DNA): TGTGCCATCAGTGAGTCGATCACCGGGGAGCTGTTTTTT. Amino acids: CAISESITGELFF.

This clonotype was seen once. A single base separates this from a much larger clone, so it may be a read error. CDR3 region: CGARSPRGMYQPQHF. CDR3 nucleotide sequence: TGCGGTGCTAGATCCCCTCGGGGAATGTATCAGCCCCAGCATTTT. The chain carries TRBV20-1 and TRBJ1-5; D unclear. The CDR3 length is 15 residues. The germline CDR1 and CDR2 sequences are DFQATT and SNEGSKA (reference sequence).

V usage is TRBV7-9 and J usage is TRBJ2-3; maybe TRBD2 (5 bases). Trimming shortened V by 2 bases and J by 6 bases, and 6 bases separated the two germline ends. Germline V lookup: CDR1 SEHNR, CDR2 FQNEAQ (reference sequence). The CDR3 consists of 12 residues. CDR3 DNA sequence: TGTGCCAGCAGCTTACAGCGGGATACGCAGTATTTT. It yields the protein CASSLQRDTQYF.

The genes are TRBV3-1 and TRBJ1-2; D not resolved. The germline CDR1 and CDR2 sequences are LGHDT and YNNKEL (reference sequence). There are 13 residues in the CDR3. V was cut by 1 base and J by 8 bases, with 11 bases left in between. Here the CDR3 reads CASSQGPLEGYTF. CDR3 coding DNA: TGTGCCAGCAGCCAAGGGCCACTCGAGGGCTACACCTTC.

In its sample, this clonotype was seen many times. At one of its ends the junction is not consistent with the germline gene, which may arise from a read error. The gene calls are TRBV7-9 and TRBJ1-1; 8 bases map to TRBD1. Per the germline V gene, CDR1 is SEHNR and CDR2 is FQNEAQ (reference sequence). The CDR3 consists of 15 residues. Here the CDR3 reads CASSLAQGGHTEAFF. In DNA form, the CDR3 reads TGTGCCAGCAGCCTAGCACAGGGGGGGCACACTGAAGCTTTCTTT.

This clonotype was detected only a few times. This chain uses TRBV7-9 with TRBJ1-6, with 9 bases lining up with TRBD1. CDR1 is SEHNR and CDR2 is FQNEAQ in the germline V gene (reference sequence). The V and J ends lost 5 bases and 0 bases, in that order; junction bases with no gene match: 2. CDR3 length: 16 residues. CDR3 protein: CASSPDRGSYNSPLHF. The CDR3 DNA reads TGTGCCAGCAGCCCGGACAGGGGCTCCTATAATTCACCCCTCCACTTT. Together with reference TRBV7-9 and TRBJ1-6, the CDR3 gives the full variable domain: DTGVSQNPRHKITKRGQNVTFRCDPISEHNRLYWYRQTLGQGPEFLTYFQNEAQLEKSRLLSDRFSAERPKGSFSTLEIQRTEQGDSAMYLCASSPDRGSYNSPLHFGNGTRLTVT.

About this clonotype: A much larger clone is a single base away; this may be a read error. The chain couples TRBV6-1 to TRBJ2-7, with a tentative D call TRBD1 (6 bases). CDR1 is MNHNS, CDR2 SASEGT, per germline. The CDR3 spans 11 residues. V lost 7 bases and J lost 3, with 7 bases in between. CDR3 coding DNA: TGTGCCAGCATACAGGGCTACGAGCAGTACTTC. This sequence encodes CASIQGYEQYF.

CDR3 sequence reads: CASSWDYSATEAFF. DNA for the CDR3: TGTGCCAGCAGTTGGGACTACAGCGCCACTGAAGCTTTCTTT. V and J are TRBV28 and TRBJ1-1, with D tentatively TRBD1 (5 bases). Between the trimmed V and J ends, which lost 4 bases and 4 bases, there was a span of 13 bases. The CDR3 covers 14 residues. CDR1 is MDHEN, CDR2 SYDVKM, per germline. Using reference TRBV28 and TRBJ1-1 for the parts outside the CDR3, the full variable domain is DVKVTQSSRYLVKRTGEKVFLECVQDMDHENMFWYRQDPGLGLRLIYFSYDVKMKEKGDIPEGYSVSREKKERFSLILESASTNQTSMYLCASSWDYSATEAFFGQGTRLTVV.

The rearrangement links TRBV24-1 to TRBJ2-5, with D perhaps being TRBD1 or TRBD2 (5 bases each). This CDR3 comprises 16 residues. CDR1 KGHDR and CDR2 SFDVKD come from the germline V gene. The germline V and J ends were trimmed by 5 bases and 5 bases, with 20 bases remaining between them. CDR3 coding DNA: TGTGCCACCAGTGCCACGGGACCTTCGGCAGTGGAGACCCAGTACTTC. Its protein product is CATSATGPSAVETQYF.